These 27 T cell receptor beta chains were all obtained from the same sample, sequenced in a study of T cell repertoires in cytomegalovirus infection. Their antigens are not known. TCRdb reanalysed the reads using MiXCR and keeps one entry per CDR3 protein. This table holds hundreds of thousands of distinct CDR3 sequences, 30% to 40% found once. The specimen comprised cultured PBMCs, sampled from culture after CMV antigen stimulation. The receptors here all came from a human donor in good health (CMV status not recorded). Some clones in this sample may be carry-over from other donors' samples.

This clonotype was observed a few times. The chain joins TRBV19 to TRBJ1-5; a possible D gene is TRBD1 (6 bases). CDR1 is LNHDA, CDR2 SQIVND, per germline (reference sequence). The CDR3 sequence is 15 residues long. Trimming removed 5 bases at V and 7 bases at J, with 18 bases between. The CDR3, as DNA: TGTGCCAGTAGTCCTCCGGGGGCGCTTCGGCAGCCCCAGCATTTT. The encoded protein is CASSPPGALRQPQHF.

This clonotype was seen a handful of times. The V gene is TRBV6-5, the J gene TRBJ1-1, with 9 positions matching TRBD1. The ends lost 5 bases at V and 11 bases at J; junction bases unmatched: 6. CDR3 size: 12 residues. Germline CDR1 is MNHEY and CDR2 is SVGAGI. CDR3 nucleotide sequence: TGTGCCAGCAGTCGGACAGGGGCGGGGGCTTTCTTT. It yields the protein CASSRTGAGAFF.

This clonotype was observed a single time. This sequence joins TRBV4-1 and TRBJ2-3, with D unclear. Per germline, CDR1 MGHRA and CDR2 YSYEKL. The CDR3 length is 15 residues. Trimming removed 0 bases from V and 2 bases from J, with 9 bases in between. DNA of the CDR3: TGCGCCAGCAGCCAAGATGGCGCTATCACAGATACGCAGTATTTT. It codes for CASSQDGAITDTQYF.

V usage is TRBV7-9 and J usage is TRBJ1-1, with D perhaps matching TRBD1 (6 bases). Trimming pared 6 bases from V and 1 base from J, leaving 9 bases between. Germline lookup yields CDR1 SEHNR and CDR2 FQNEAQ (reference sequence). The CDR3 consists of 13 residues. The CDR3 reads CASSHRENTEAFF. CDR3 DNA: TGTGCCAGCAGTCACAGGGAGAACACTGAAGCTTTCTTT.

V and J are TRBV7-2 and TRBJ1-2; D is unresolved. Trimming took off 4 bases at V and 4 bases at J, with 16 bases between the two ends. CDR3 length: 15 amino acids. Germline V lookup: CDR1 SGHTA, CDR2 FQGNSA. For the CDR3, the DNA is TGTGCCAGCAGCTCTAATCCCGACGGAGGCTATGGCTACACCTTC. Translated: CASSSNPDGGYGYTF.

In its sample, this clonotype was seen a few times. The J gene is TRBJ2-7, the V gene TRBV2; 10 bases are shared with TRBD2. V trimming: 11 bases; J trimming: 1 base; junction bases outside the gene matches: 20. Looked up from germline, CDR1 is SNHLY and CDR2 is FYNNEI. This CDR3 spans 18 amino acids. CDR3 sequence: CASRGASGSPRRSYEQYF. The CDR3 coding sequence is TGTGCCTCCCGCGGGGCTAGCGGGAGTCCCAGGAGGTCCTACGAGCAGTACTTC.

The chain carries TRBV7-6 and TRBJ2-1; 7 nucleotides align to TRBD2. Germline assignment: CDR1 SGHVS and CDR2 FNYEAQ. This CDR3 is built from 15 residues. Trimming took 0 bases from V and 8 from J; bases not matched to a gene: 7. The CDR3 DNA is TGTGCCAGCAGCTTAGCGGGGGGGTTTGTATATGAGCAGTTCTTC. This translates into CASSLAGGFVYEQFF.

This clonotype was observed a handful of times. The CDR3 DNA sequence: TGTGCCAGCTCACCCGGCGTAAGGGACAATGAGCAGTTCTTC. This encodes CASSPGVRDNEQFF. The chain has TRBV18 and TRBJ2-1, with D unresolved. This CDR3 is built from 14 residues. V lost 3 bases and J lost 5, with 11 bases in between. The germline CDR1 and CDR2 sequences are KGHSH and LQKENI.

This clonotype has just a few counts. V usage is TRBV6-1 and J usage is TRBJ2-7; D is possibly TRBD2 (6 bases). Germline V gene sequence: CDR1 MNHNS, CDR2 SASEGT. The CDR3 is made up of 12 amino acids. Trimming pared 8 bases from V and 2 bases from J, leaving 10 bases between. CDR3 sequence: CASRDWAYEQYF. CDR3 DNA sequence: TGTGCCAGCCGGGACTGGGCCTACGAGCAGTACTTC.

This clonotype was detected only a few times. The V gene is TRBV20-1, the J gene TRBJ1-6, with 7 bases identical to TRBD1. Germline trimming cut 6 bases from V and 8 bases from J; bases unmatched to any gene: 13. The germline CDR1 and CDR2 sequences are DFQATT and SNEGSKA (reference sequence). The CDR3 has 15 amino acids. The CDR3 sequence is CSAPGGTEAYSPLHF. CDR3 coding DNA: TGCAGTGCCCCAGGGGGGACAGAAGCTTATTCACCCCTCCACTTT.

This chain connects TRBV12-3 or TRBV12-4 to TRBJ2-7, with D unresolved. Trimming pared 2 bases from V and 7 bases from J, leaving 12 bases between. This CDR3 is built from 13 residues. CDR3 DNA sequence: TGTGCCAGCAGTTTAAGCCTCCATGGGGAGCAGTACTTC. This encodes CASSLSLHGEQYF.

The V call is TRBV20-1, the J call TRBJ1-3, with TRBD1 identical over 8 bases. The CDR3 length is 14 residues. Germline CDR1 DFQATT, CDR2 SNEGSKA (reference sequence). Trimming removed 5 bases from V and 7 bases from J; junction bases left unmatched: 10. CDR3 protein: CSALAGQGGNTIYF. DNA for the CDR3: TGCAGTGCTCTGGCAGGACAGGGAGGGAACACCATATATTTT.

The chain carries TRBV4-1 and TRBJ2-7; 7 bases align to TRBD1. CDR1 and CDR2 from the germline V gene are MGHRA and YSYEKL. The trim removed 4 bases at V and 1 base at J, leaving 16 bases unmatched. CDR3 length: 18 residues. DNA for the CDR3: TGCGCCAGCAGCCCGACGAGCGATCGGACAGGCGGGTCCTACGAGCAGTACTTC. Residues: CASSPTSDRTGGSYEQYF.

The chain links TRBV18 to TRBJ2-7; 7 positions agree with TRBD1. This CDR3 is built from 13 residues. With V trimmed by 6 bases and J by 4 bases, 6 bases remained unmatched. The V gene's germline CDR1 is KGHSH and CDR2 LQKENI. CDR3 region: CASSEGAGYEQYF. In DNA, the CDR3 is TGTGCCAGCTCCGAGGGGGCCGGATACGAGCAGTACTTC.

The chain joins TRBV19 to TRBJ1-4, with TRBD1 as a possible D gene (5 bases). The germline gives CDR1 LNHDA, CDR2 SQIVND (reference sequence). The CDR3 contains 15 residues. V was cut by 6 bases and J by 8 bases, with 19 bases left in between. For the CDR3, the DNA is TGTGCCAGTAGAACAGGACGGGCCACGGGCGAAAAACTGTTTTTT. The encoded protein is CASRTGRATGEKLFF.

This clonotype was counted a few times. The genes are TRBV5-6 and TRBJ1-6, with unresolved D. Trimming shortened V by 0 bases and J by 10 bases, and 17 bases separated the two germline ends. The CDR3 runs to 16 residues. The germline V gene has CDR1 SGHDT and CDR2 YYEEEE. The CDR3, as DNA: TGTGCCAGCAGCTTGGCGAGCTGGCAGGAGGGATCACCCCTCCACTTT. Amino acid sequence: CASSLASWQEGSPLHF.

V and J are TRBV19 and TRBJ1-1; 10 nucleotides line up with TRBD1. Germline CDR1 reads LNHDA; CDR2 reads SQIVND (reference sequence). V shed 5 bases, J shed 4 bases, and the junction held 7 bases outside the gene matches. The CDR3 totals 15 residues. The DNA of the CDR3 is TGTGCCAGTAGTGCGATCGACAGGGGGCGCACTGAAGCTTTCTTT. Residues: CASSAIDRGRTEAFF.

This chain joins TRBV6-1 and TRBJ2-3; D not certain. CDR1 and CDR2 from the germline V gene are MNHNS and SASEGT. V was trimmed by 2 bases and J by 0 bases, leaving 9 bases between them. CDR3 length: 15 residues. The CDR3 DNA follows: TGTGCCAGCAGTGAATGGATCGCCAGCACAGATACGCAGTATTTT. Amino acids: CASSEWIASTDTQYF.

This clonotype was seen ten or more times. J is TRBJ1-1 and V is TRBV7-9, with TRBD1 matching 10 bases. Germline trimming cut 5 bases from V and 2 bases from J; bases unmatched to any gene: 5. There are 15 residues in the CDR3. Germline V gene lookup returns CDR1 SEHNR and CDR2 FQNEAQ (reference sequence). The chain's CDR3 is CASSEGQGRNTEAFF. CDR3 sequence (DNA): TGTGCCAGCAGCGAGGGACAGGGGCGAAACACTGAAGCTTTCTTT.

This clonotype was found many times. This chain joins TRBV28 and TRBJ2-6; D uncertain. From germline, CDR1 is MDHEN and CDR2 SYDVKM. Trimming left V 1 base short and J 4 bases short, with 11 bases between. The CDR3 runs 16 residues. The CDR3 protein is CASSLYGPAGANVLTF. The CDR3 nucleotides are TGTGCCAGCAGTTTATACGGGCCCGCGGGGGCCAACGTCCTGACTTTC.

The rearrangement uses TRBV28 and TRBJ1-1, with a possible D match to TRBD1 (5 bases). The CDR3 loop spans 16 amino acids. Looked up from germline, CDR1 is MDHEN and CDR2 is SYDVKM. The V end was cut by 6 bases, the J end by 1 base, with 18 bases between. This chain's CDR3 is CASSSPRGNSNTEAFF. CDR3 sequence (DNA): TGTGCCAGCAGCTCGCCCCGGGGCAACTCGAACACTGAAGCTTTCTTT.

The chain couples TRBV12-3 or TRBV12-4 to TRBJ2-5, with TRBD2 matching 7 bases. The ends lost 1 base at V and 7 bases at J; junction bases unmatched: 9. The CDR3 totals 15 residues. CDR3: CASSLVGLEKVTQYF. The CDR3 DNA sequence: TGTGCCAGCAGTTTAGTCGGACTAGAGAAGGTGACCCAGTACTTC.

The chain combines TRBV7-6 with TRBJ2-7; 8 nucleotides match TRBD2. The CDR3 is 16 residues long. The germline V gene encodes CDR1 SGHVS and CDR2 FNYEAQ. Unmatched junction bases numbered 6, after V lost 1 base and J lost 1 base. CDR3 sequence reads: CASSLGSTSESYEQYF. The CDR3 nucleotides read TGTGCCAGCAGCTTAGGGTCGACTAGCGAATCCTACGAGCAGTACTTC.

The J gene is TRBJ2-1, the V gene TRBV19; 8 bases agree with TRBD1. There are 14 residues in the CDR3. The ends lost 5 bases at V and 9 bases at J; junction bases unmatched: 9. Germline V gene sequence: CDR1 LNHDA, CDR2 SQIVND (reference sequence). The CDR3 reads CASSQGAVGGEQFF. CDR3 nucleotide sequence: TGTGCCAGTAGTCAGGGGGCCGTGGGGGGTGAGCAGTTCTTC.

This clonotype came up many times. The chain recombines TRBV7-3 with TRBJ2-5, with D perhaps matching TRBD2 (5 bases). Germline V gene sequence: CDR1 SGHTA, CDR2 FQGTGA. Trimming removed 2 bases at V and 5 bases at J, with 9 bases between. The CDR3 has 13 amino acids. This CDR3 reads CASSLERRETQYF. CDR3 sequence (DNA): TGTGCCAGCAGCTTAGAGCGGCGGGAGACCCAGTACTTC.

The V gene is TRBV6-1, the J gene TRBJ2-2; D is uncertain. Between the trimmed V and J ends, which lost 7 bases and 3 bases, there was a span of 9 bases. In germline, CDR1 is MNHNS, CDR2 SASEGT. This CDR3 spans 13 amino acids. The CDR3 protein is CASTPQYTGELFF. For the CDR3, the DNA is TGTGCCAGCACCCCCCAGTACACCGGGGAGCTGTTTTTT.

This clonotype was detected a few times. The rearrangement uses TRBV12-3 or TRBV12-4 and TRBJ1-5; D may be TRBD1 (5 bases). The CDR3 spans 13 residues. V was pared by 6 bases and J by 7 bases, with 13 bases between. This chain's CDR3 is CASSRGGRQPQHF. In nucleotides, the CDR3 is TGTGCCAGCAGCCGTGGGGGGAGGCAGCCCCAGCATTTT.